These T cell receptor beta chains were read from a single sample in a study of blood T cell repertoires in COVID-19. The assay was immunoSEQ multiplex PCR, and TCRdb's table has in-frame clones only and misses some. The sample carries 300,000 to 400,000 clones, over 80% recorded once. Material for sequencing was peripheral blood. These receptors all come from a man in his thirties or forties with COVID-19, enrolled during active disease. The CDR3 runs from the conserved cysteine through the conserved F or W. D genes are given only for firm matches. For some rows the clone size is stated as once, few or many, or as a class when expanded; others skip it.

v_gene	abundance	len	j_gene	d_gene	CDR3nt	CDR3aa
TRBV4-2	many	16	TRBJ2-6	TRBD1	TGTGCCAGCAGCCAAGATCAGGGGGCTGGGGCCAACGTCCTGACTTTC	CASSQDQGAGANVLTF
TRBV5-4	.	14	TRBJ1-4	.	TGTGCCAGCAGCTTGAAGGGGCTAAATGAAAAACTGTTTTTT	CASSLKGLNEKLFF
TRBV27	.	15	TRBJ2-7	.	TGTGCCAGCAGTGCTTACGACAGTTTTCACTACGAGCAGTACTTC	CASSAYDSFHYEQYF
TRBV7-8	.	15	TRBJ2-1	TRBD2	TGTGCCAGCAGCTTAGGGGGACTAGCGGTTCCTGGGCAGTTCTTC	CASSLGGLAVPGQFF
TRBV14	.	18	TRBJ2-2	.	TGTGCCAGCAGCCAAGATTGGAATTTCGGGGGGCACAACGGGGAGCTGTTTTTT	CASSQDWNFGGHNGELFF
TRBV6-6	.	15	TRBJ1-5	TRBD1	TGTGCCAGCAGTGCCGGACAGGGCCGCCTTCAGCCCCAGCATTTT	CASSAGQGRLQPQHF
TRBV6-5	.	16	TRBJ2-1	.	TGTGCCAGCAGTTACCTTACATGGACAGAACACAATGAGCAGTTCTTC	CASSYLTWTEHNEQFF
TRBV7-3	.	13	TRBJ1-1	.	TGTGCCAGCAGCTTCGCGGGGTACACTGAAGCTTTCTTT	CASSFAGYTEAFF
TRBV27	.	13	TRBJ2-1	TRBD1	TGTGCCAGCAGTTGGGGACAGGGTTATGAGCAGTTCTTC	CASSWGQGYEQFF
TRBV6-2/TRBV6-3	.	14	TRBJ1-2	TRBD1	TGTGCCAGCAGTGACAGGGGGCAGAGGAAGGGCTACACCTTC	CASSDRGQRKGYTF
TRBV27	.	14	TRBJ2-1	.	TGTGCCAGCAGCCCACTGTACGGGGGCAATGAGCAGTTCTTC	CASSPLYGGNEQFF
TRBV18	.	14	TRBJ1-1	.	TGTGCCAGCTCACCAAGGGGCGGTGACACTGAAGCTTTCTTT	CASSPRGGDTEAFF
TRBV27	.	13	TRBJ1-1	.	TGTGCCAGCAGTTTAAGGAGAGAGTTACAAGCTTTCTTT	CASSLRRELQAFF
TRBV12-3/TRBV12-4	.	13	TRBJ2-1	TRBD1	TGTGCCAGCAGTCACACGACAGGGAATGAGCAGTTCTTC	CASSHTTGNEQFF
TRBV5-1	few	14	TRBJ2-2	.	TGCGCCAGCAGCTTATCCCCCCCGACCGGGGAGCTGTTTTTT	CASSLSPPTGELFF
TRBV7-2	.	16	TRBJ2-7	TRBD2	TGTGCCAGCAGCTTTACTAGCGGGGGTAGGGTCTACGAGCAGTACTTC	CASSFTSGGRVYEQYF
TRBV11-2	once	15	TRBJ2-3	TRBD2	TGTGCCAGCAGTAACGACGGGGGGGCCCAAGATACGCAGTATTTT	CASSNDGGAQDTQYF
TRBV2	.	15	TRBJ2-5	.	TGTGCCAGCATCCCGGGGACAATCCTCGTGGAGACCCAGTACTTC	CASIPGTILVETQYF
TRBV28	.	18	TRBJ1-3	TRBD1	TGTGCCAGCAGTTTATTGTATGGACAGGCCGATTCTGGAAACACCATATATTTT	CASSLLYGQADSGNTIYF
TRBV6-5	once	15	TRBJ1-6	TRBD1	TGTGCCAGCAGGGGGACAGCGGAGGGGATTTCATCCCTCCACTTT	CASRGTAEGISSLHF
TRBV6-6	.	15	TRBJ1-1	TRBD1	TGTGCCAGCAGTCATGGCGGGACAGGATACACTGAAGCTTTCTTT	CASSHGGTGYTEAFF
TRBV7-8	.	15	TRBJ2-7	TRBD2	TGTGCCAGCAGCTTAAGGCGGGAGCTATCCTACGAGCAGTACTTC	CASSLRRELSYEQYF
TRBV11-1	.	14	TRBJ2-1	TRBD1	TGTGCCAGCAGCTTAGAGACAGGGAATAATGAGCAGTTCTTC	CASSLETGNNEQFF
TRBV19	.	13	TRBJ1-2	.	TGTGCCAGTACTGTCGACAGGAACTATGGCTACACCTTC	CASTVDRNYGYTF
TRBV28	.	13	TRBJ2-7	TRBD2	TGTGCCGGGAGGACTAGCGGGAGCTACGAGCAGTACTTC	CAGRTSGSYEQYF
TRBV19	once	14	TRBJ1-2	.	TGTGCCAGTACCCGGGGTACCCCTCCTTATGGCTACACCTTC	CASTRGTPPYGYTF
TRBV19	.	13	TRBJ1-6	.	TGTGCCAGTGAGGCTAAGCCGGGATCACCCCTCCACTTT	CASEAKPGSPLHF